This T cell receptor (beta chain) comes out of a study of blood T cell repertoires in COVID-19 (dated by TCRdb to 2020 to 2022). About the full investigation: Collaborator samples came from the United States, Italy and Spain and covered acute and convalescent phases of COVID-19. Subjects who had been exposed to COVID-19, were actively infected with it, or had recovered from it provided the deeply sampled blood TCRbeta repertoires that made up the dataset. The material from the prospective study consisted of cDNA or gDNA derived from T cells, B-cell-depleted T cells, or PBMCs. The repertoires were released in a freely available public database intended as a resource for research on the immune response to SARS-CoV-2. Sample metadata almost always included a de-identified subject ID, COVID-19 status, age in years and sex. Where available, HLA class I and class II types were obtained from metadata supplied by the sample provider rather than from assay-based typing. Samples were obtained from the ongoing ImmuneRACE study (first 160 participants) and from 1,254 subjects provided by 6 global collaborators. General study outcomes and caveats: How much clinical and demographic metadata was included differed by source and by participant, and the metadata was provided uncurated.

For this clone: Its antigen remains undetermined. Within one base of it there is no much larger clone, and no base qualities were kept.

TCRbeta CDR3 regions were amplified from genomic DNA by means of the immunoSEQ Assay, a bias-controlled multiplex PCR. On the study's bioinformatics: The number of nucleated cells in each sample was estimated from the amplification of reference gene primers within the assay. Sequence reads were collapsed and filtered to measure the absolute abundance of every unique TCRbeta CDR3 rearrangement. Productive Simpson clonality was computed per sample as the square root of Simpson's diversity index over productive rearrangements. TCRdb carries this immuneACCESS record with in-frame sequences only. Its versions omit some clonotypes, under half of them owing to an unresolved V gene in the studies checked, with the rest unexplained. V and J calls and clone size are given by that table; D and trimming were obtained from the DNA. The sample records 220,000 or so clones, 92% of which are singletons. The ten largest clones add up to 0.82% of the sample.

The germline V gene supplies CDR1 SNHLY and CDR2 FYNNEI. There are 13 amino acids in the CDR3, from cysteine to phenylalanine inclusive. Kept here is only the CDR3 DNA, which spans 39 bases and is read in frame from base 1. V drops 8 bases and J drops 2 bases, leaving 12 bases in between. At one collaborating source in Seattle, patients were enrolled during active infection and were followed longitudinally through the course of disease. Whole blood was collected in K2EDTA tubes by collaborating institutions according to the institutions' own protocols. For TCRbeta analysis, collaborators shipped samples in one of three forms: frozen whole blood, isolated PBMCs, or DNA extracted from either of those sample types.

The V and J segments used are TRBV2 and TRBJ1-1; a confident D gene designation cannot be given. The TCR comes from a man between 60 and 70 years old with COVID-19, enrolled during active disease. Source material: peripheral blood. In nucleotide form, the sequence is TGTGCCAGCGTCCGGGAAACCAACACTGAAGCTTTCTTT. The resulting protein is CASVRETNTEAFF.